The 27 T cell receptor beta chains reported below all come from one sample, sequenced in a study of blood T cells in healthy people across ages. Primed by a sample-barcoded 5' primer and a J-beta primer mix, a second PCR proceeded for roughly 6 to 12 cycles. Via MiXCR, TCRdb re-called the 5' RACE reads, giving one row per CDR3 protein. The data show 600,000 to 850,000 distinct CDR3 sequences, 20% to 25% seen once. Separately, the same data were catalogued under a study of T cells of mothers and their children.

The sequenced material came from blood. The receptors come from a boy between 10 and 17 years old in good health.

This clonotype was seen only a few times. The chain recombines TRBV29-1 with TRBJ2-2; TRBD1 aligns across 9 bases. The CDR3 is made up of 15 amino acids. Germline loops: CDR1 SQVTM, CDR2 ANQGSEA. Trimming cost V 6 bases and J 6 bases; bases outside gene matches: 11. CDR3 in amino acids: CSVSPQGAAPGELFF. For the CDR3, the DNA is TGCAGCGTATCCCCACAGGGGGCCGCGCCCGGGGAGCTGTTTTTT.

This clonotype was observed a few times. The chain joins TRBV11-2 to TRBJ2-5, with D possibly being TRBD2 (6 bases). Trimming took 5 bases from V and 5 from J, leaving 18 bases between them. The CDR3 is made up of 15 amino acids. The V gene's germline CDR1 is SGHAT and CDR2 FQNNGV. The chain's CDR3 is CASSQGRPDGETQYF. CDR3 DNA: TGTGCCAGCAGCCAAGGGAGGCCGGATGGGGAGACCCAGTACTTC.

The chain couples TRBV10-3 to TRBJ2-3; D gene uncertain. Germline lookup yields CDR1 ENHRY and CDR2 SYGVKD. The CDR3 length is 14 residues. V was clipped by 6 bases and J by 0 bases, with 10 bases between them. CDR3 DNA: TGTGCCATCAGATTGTCCGCTAGCACAGATACGCAGTATTTT. Its translation is CAIRLSASTDTQYF.

In its sample, this clonotype was seen a few times. The chain uses TRBV5-5 and TRBJ2-7; TRBD1 agrees at 9 bases. The CDR3 extends over 14 amino acids. CDR1 SGHKS and CDR2 YYEKEE come from the germline V gene (reference sequence). J was trimmed by 7 bases and V by 2 bases; bases with no gene match: 7. This chain's CDR3 is CASSFTDRGWEQYF. The CDR3 coding sequence is TGTGCCAGCAGCTTCACTGACAGGGGGTGGGAGCAGTACTTC.

This clonotype was counted between two and nine times. This chain connects TRBV7-2 to TRBJ2-5; 9 nucleotides agree with TRBD1. Trimming cost V 6 bases and J 5 bases; bases outside gene matches: 4. This CDR3 contains 13 residues. Germline V gives CDR1 SGHTA, CDR2 FQGNSA. The CDR3 bases are TGTGCCAGCAGACAGGGGGCGGGGGAGACCCAGTACTTC. It codes for CASRQGAGETQYF.

Note on this clonotype: Likely a read error: the CDR3 ends without its conserved phenylalanine or tryptophan. V usage is TRBV5-1 and J usage is TRBJ2-6, with D unresolved. This CDR3 region has 15 residues. Trimming removed 4 bases at V and 2 bases at J, with 10 bases between. Germline V lookup: CDR1 SGHRS, CDR2 YFSETQ. CDR3 region: CASSEGLTGANVLTY. DNA for the CDR3: TGCGCCAGCAGCGAAGGTCTCACTGGGGCCAACGTCCTGACTTAC.

This clonotype was seen repeatedly, ten times or more. This chain links TRBV28 with TRBJ2-5, with D perhaps TRBD2 (5 bases). The CDR3 is 16 residues long. Germline CDR1 and CDR2: MDHEN and SYDVKM. V was cut by 5 bases and J by 3 bases, with 19 bases left in between. For the CDR3, the DNA is TGTGCCAGCAGTGACTCCCCCTTCGTGGGAGAAGAGACCCAGTACTTC. Translating gives CASSDSPFVGEETQYF.

This clonotype is a singleton in its sample. CDR3: CASYRDSSYEQYF. The DNA of the CDR3 is TGCGCCAGCTACCGGGACAGCAGCTACGAGCAGTACTTC. This rearrangement joins TRBV5-1 to TRBJ2-7; TRBD1 matches 7 bases. The CDR3 loop spans 13 amino acids. V lost 7 bases and J lost 3; bases outside the gene matches: 7. Germline-derived CDR1 and CDR2 are SGHRS and YFSETQ.

The chain carries TRBV5-1 and TRBJ2-7; the match to TRBD1 covers 9 bases. The CDR3 length is 15 residues. Trimming removed 4 bases from V and 3 bases from J; junction bases left unmatched: 8. Per germline, CDR1 SGHRS and CDR2 YFSETQ. CDR3 protein: CASSPMGQGNYEQYF. CDR3 DNA sequence: TGCGCCAGCAGCCCAATGGGACAGGGCAACTACGAGCAGTACTTC. The full variable domain, its missing parts supplied by reference TRBV5-1 and TRBJ2-7, is KAGVTQTPRYLIKTRGQQVTLSCSPISGHRSVSWYQQTPGQGLQFLFEYFSETQRNKGNFPGRFSGRQFSNSRSEMNVSTLELGDSALYLCASSPMGQGNYEQYFGPGTRLTVT.

The chain couples TRBV29-1 to TRBJ2-5, with D maybe TRBD2 (5 bases). CDR1 is SQVTM and CDR2 is ANQGSEA in the germline V gene. This CDR3 is 12 amino acids long. V dropped 7 bases and J dropped 5 bases, with 14 bases sitting between them. CDR3 amino acids: CSALASLETQYF. CDR3 nucleotides: TGCAGCGCTTTAGCGAGCTTGGAGACCCAGTACTTC.

This chain uses TRBV27 with TRBJ2-3; D call uncertain. The CDR3 runs 14 residues. V gave up 0 bases and J gave up 2 bases, with 6 bases separating them. Germline V gene lookup returns CDR1 MNHEY and CDR2 SMNVEV (reference sequence). The CDR3 spells CASSLSWHTDTQYF. CDR3 nucleotides: TGTGCCAGCAGTTTATCGTGGCACACAGATACGCAGTATTTT.

At least ten counts were recorded for this clonotype. The chain uses TRBV7-2 and TRBJ2-3; D ambiguous. V was pared by 5 bases and J by 0 bases, with 3 bases between. This CDR3 has 12 amino acids. The germline gives CDR1 SGHTA, CDR2 FQGNSA. The CDR3 nucleotides read TGTGCCAGCAGCCCGAGCACAGATACGCAGTATTTT. This codes for CASSPSTDTQYF. The variable domain in full, with the rest retrieved from reference TRBV7-2 and TRBJ2-3, is GAGVSQSPSNKVTEKGKDVELRCDPISGHTALYWYRQSLGQGLEFLIYFQGNSAPDKSGLPSDRFSAERTGGSVSTLTIQRTQQEDSAVYLCASSPSTDTQYFGPGTRLTVL.

This chain links TRBV7-8 with TRBJ2-7; D remains ambiguous. The V and J ends lost 5 bases and 7 bases respectively, with 24 bases between them. Germline V gene sequence: CDR1 SGHVS, CDR2 FQNEAQ. The CDR3 has 16 residues. CDR3 nucleotides: TGTGCCAGCAGCCCGCCTAGAATGCTCCAATACAATGAGCAGTACTTC. It is translated as CASSPPRMLQYNEQYF.

The rearrangement uses TRBV12-3 or TRBV12-4 and TRBJ2-3, with 7 bases lining up with TRBD2. V trimming: 6 bases; J trimming: 3 bases; junction bases outside the gene matches: 6. CDR3 length: 14 amino acids. The CDR3 loop is CASSPSGETDTQYF. The CDR3 DNA sequence: TGTGCCAGCAGCCCTAGCGGAGAGACAGATACGCAGTATTTT.

This clonotype was picked up a small number of times. This chain connects TRBV4-1 to TRBJ2-5; D is possibly TRBD1 (6 bases). Looked up from germline, CDR1 is MGHRA and CDR2 is YSYEKL. The CDR3 length is 16 residues. Trimming removed 2 bases at V and 4 bases at J, with 17 bases between. The CDR3 loop is CASSQSQGTTGETQYF. The CDR3 DNA reads as TGCGCCAGCAGCCAAAGTCAAGGGACAACGGGAGAGACCCAGTACTTC.

This clonotype appeared many times. V usage is TRBV12-3 or TRBV12-4 and J usage is TRBJ1-3; possible D gene TRBD1, 5 bases. The ends were cut back, 4 bases at V and 3 bases at J, with 7 bases in the middle. CDR3 length: 13 amino acids. The CDR3 reads CASSSGLGNTIYF. CDR3 nucleotides: TGTGCCAGCAGTTCAGGGCTTGGAAACACCATATATTTT.

The V call is TRBV10-3, the J call TRBJ1-2; the D is unclear. V was pared by 3 bases and J by 0 bases, with 8 bases between. Germline values: CDR1 ENHRY, CDR2 SYGVKD. The CDR3 has 14 residues. CDR3 in amino acids: CAISEVKSNYGYTF. CDR3 DNA sequence: TGTGCCATCAGTGAAGTGAAATCTAACTATGGCTACACCTTC.

This chain uses TRBV7-9 with TRBJ1-6; D not resolved. In germline, CDR1 is SEHNR, CDR2 FQNEAQ (reference sequence). The CDR3 extends over 13 amino acids. V lost 2 bases, J lost 5 bases, and 4 bases lay in between. CDR3 nucleotide sequence: TGTGCCAGCAGCTTAAAGGATAATTCACCCCTCCACTTT. It yields the protein CASSLKDNSPLHF.

Only a few counts were recorded for this clonotype. V and J are TRBV11-2 and TRBJ2-5; perhaps TRBD1 as D (5 bases). The CDR3 extends over 14 amino acids. V was trimmed by 0 bases and J by 5 bases, leaving 10 bases between them. Germline CDR1 is SGHAT and CDR2 is FQNNGV. In DNA, the CDR3 is TGTGCCAGCAGCTTAGAGCAGGGTTATGAGACCCAGTACTTC. Encoded protein: CASSLEQGYETQYF.

The chain carries TRBV11-2 and TRBJ2-3; 15 nucleotides agree with TRBD2. The V segment lost 2 bases and the J segment 2 bases; nucleotides outside the gene matches: 8. Germline V CDR1 and CDR2: SGHAT, FQNNGV. The CDR3 consists of 19 residues. CDR3 DNA sequence: TGTGCCAGCAGCTTAACCTTGTGGACTAGCGGGAGGGCCACAGATACGCAGTATTTT. As protein: CASSLTLWTSGRATDTQYF. Variable domain in full (rest from reference TRBV11-2 and TRBJ2-3): EAGVAQSPRYKIIEKRQSVAFWCNPISGHATLYWYQQILGQGPKLLIQFQNNGVVDDSQLPKDRFSAERLKGVDSTLKIQPAKLEDSAVYLCASSLTLWTSGRATDTQYFGPGTRLTVL.

The rearrangement joins TRBV7-2 to TRBJ2-4; no clear D gene. The CDR3 spans 13 residues. Trimming removed 0 bases at V and 3 bases at J, with 3 bases between. Germline CDR1 is SGHTA and CDR2 is FQGNSA. In DNA, the CDR3 is TGTACCAGCAGCTTAGCAGGCAAAAACATTCAGTACTTC. Amino acid sequence: CTSSLAGKNIQYF.

The chain employs TRBV10-3 and TRBJ2-5, with D maybe TRBD2 (5 bases). The CDR3 spans 11 residues. The germline CDR1 and CDR2 sequences are ENHRY and SYGVKD. The CDR3 protein is CAVGESQEQYF. As DNA, the CDR3 is TGTGCGGTCGGGGAGTCTCAAGAGCAGTACTTC.

This clonotype came up a few times. V gene TRBV29-1 combines with J gene TRBJ2-7; weak D call: TRBD1 (5 bases). Germline values: CDR1 SQVTM, CDR2 ANQGSEA. The CDR3 totals 12 residues. V lost 6 bases and J 0 bases, leaving 9 bases between the germline ends. CDR3 sequence (DNA): TGCAGCGTGAAAGGGGCCTCCTACGAGCAGTACTTC. It specifies CSVKGASYEQYF.

This chain uses TRBV14 with TRBJ2-5; D tentatively fits TRBD1 or TRBD2 (5 bases each). With the DNA end fitting TRBJ2-7 better, the J assignment may be wrong. The CDR3 totals 15 residues. CDR1 is SGHDN and CDR2 is FVKESK in the germline V gene. CDR3 in amino acids: CASSQAGAPTYEQYF. The CDR3 DNA reads TGTGCCAGCAGCCAAGCCGGGGCCCCAACCTACGAGCAGTACTTC.

V is TRBV4-1 and J is TRBJ1-5; perhaps TRBD1 as D (5 bases). CDR1 and CDR2 (germline): MGHRA, YSYEKL. V dropped 4 bases and J dropped 5 bases, with 18 bases sitting between them. The CDR3 runs to 16 residues. This CDR3 reads CASSLWGPQGDQPQHF. The CDR3 DNA reads TGCGCCAGCAGCCTCTGGGGACCGCAAGGGGATCAGCCCCAGCATTTT.

This clonotype was seen more than once but under ten times. J is TRBJ2-5 and V is TRBV20-1; D gene unclear. The J call is uncertain, as TRBJ2-7 better fits the DNA end. Germline V lookup: CDR1 DFQATT, CDR2 SNEGSKA (reference sequence). This CDR3 region has 15 residues. CDR3 sequence reads: CSADQLGDPKGEQYF. The CDR3, as DNA: TGCAGTGCTGATCAACTCGGCGACCCGAAGGGCGAGCAGTACTTC.

About this clonotype: A read error may be the cause here, since a much bigger clone is one base away. CDR3 loop: CASSFGGNQGTQYF. DNA for the CDR3: TGTGCCAGCAGCTTCGGGGGCAACCAAGGGACCCAGTACTTC. The chain combines TRBV7-8 with TRBJ2-1; tentatively, D is TRBD1 or TRBD2 (6 bases each). The DNA end lines up better with TRBJ2-5; the J call may be wrong. Per the germline V gene, CDR1 is SGHVS and CDR2 is FQNEAQ. The CDR3 consists of 14 residues.